The TCR beta chain described here comes from a study of beta chain features in type 1 diabetes. Study-wide points: cDNA-based sequencing might over-represent cells highly expressing TCR. Naive, central memory and regulatory TCRB repertoires appeared more similar among patients than healthy donors. Shortening of TCRB CDR3s, moderate but significant, appeared in all four CD4+ subsets of Type 1 diabetes patients.

This clone was seen only a few times. What it binds is not known. Every bit of the isolated RNA underwent reverse transcription, so sequencing read expressed TCRB transcripts. Only in-frame clones appear in the TCRdb table, and some are missing; sequencing was by immunoSEQ multiplex PCR. The sample shows roughly 150,000 clones, 7% to 9.5% of them seen only once. CDR1 is LNHDA, CDR2 SQIVND, per germline (reference sequence). V gave up 3 bases and J gave up 9 bases; unmatched junction bases: 8. There are 15 residues in the CDR3. A CD45RO/CCR7/CD25/CD127/CD95/CD27 panel sorted naive, central memory, regulatory and stem cell-like memory CD4+ cells. Populations isolated by sorting all had purity greater than 98%.

This TCR was sampled from a young woman with type 1 diabetes. Material for sequencing was central memory CD4+ T cells from blood. The rearrangement joins TRBV19 to TRBJ2-1; 10 bases agree with TRBD2. CDR3 in amino acids: CASSITAGGPVEQFF. The CDR3 DNA reads as TGTGCCAGTAGTATTACAGCGGGAGGGCCGGTTGAGCAGTTCTTC.